One T cell receptor (beta chain) is described in this entry. Its antigen remains unknown. These data originate in a study of identical twins. Findings and caveats of the study: Sequences that were beta out-of-frame showed weaker excess twin sharing. Beta clonotypes that were abundant in cord blood contained fewer insertions, a pattern absent from memory repertoires.

Every one of the donors was a healthy Caucasian. The authors used template switching to add a universal primer site and gave cDNA unique molecular identifiers. TCRdb called the 5' RACE reads again in MiXCR, with one record for every CDR3 protein. The sample lists roughly 1.6 million distinct CDR3 sequences; about 31% were seen once. V lost 5 bases to trimming and J lost 2 bases; unmatched junction nucleotides: 4. The CDR3 length is 15 residues. Germline V gene lookup returns CDR1 SEHNR and CDR2 FQNEAQ (reference sequence). The rearrangement joins TRBV7-9 to TRBJ2-3; 10 bases agree with TRBD1. The sample comprised cord blood. The TCR sequence derives from a newborn girl in good health. CDR3: CASSAGQGLTDTQYF. The CDR3 DNA follows: TGTGCCAGCAGCGCGGGACAGGGGCTCACAGATACGCAGTATTTT.